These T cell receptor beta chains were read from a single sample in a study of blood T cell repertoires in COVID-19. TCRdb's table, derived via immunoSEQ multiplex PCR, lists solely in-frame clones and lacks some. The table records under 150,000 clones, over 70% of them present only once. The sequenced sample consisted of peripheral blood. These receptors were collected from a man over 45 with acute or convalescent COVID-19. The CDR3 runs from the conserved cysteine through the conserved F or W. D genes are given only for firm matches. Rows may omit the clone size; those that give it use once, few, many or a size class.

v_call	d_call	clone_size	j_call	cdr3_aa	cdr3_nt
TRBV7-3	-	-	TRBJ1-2	CASSLFGGREGGYTF	TGTGCCAGCAGCTTATTTGGAGGCAGGGAGGGCGGCTACACCTTC
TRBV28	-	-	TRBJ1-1	CASRSGEWLTEAFF	TGTGCCAGCAGGTCCGGGGAATGGTTAACTGAAGCTTTCTTT
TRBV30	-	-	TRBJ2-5	CAWSVSRGKTQYF	TGTGCCTGGAGTGTCTCCCGGGGGAAGACCCAGTACTTC
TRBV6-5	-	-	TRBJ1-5	CASSLQGGGQPQHF	TGTGCCAGCAGTTTGCAGGGTGGTGGCCAGCCCCAGCATTTT
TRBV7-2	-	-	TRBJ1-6	CASSLVGTSNSPLHF	TGTGCCAGCAGCTTAGTTGGGACTTCTAATTCACCCCTCCACTTT
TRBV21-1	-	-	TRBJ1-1	CASSKKAGGDTEAFF	TGTGCCAGCAGCAAAAAAGCAGGAGGGGACACTGAAGCTTTCTTT
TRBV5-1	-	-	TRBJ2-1	CASSPPSNEQFF	TGCGCCAGCAGCCCCCCATCCAATGAGCAGTTCTTC
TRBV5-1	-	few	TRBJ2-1	CASSWSDFYNEQFF	TGCGCCAGCAGCTGGAGCGACTTCTACAATGAGCAGTTCTTC
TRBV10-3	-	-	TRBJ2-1	CAISESASSLYNEQFF	TGTGCCATCAGTGAGTCGGCTAGTTCTCTCTACAATGAGCAGTTCTTC
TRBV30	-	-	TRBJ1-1	CAWIRVRGAFF	TGTGCCTGGATTCGGGTCCGGGGAGCTTTCTTT
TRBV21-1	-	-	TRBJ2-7	CASSNGDEAGGPVEQYF	TGTGCCAGCAGCAACGGGGACGAGGCGGGGGGGCCAGTCGAGCAGTACTTC
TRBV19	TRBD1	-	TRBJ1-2	CASSHAHRGVSGWNYGYTF	TGTGCCAGTAGTCATGCCCACAGGGGAGTTTCGGGGTGGAACTATGGCTACACCTTC
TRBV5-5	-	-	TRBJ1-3	CASSWTGGSGNTIYF	TGTGCCAGCAGCTGGACCGGGGGCTCTGGAAACACCATATATTTT
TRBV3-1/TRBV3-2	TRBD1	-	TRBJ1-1	CASSPPGGTEAFF	TGTGCCAGCAGCCCCCCAGGGGGCACTGAAGCTTTCTTT
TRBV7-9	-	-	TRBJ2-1	CASRTGTRINEQFF	TGTGCCAGCAGAACTGGGACTCGAATCAATGAGCAGTTCTTC
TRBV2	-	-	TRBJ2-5	CASPRGTSTATQYF	TGTGCCAGCCCTCGTGGTACTAGCACCGCGACCCAGTACTTC
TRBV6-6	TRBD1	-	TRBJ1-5	CASSYRQGADQPQHF	TGTGCCAGCAGTTACCGTCAGGGGGCGGATCAGCCCCAGCATTTT
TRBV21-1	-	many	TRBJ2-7	CASKDSSSYEQYF	TGTGCCAGCAAGGATTCTAGCTCCTACGAGCAGTACTTC
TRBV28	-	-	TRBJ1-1	CASSKRTPAFF	TGTGCCAGCAGCAAGAGGACTCCTGCTTTCTTT
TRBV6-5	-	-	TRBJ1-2	CASSYRGQGSRYTF	TGTGCCAGCAGTTACAGAGGGCAGGGGTCCCGCTACACCTTC
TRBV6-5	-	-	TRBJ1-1	CASRPEQGTEAFF	TGTGCCAGCAGGCCCGAACAGGGTACTGAAGCTTTCTTT
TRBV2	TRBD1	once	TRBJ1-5	CASTGQGLYDQPQHF	TGTGCCAGCACGGGACAGGGGCTCTACGATCAGCCCCAGCATTTT
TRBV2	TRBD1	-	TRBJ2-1	CASSENRGPYNEQFF	TGTGCCAGCAGTGAAAACAGGGGGCCCTACAATGAGCAGTTCTTC
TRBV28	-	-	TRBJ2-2	CASGSAVNTGELFF	TGTGCCAGCGGTAGCGCAGTTAACACCGGGGAGCTGTTTTTT
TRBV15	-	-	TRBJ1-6	CATSRGLVGGSNSPLHF	TGTGCCACCAGCAGAGGCCTCGTGGGGGGAAGTAATTCACCCCTCCACTTT
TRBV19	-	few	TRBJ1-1	CASSTPGQMNTEAFF	TGTGCCAGTAGTACTCCAGGACAAATGAACACTGAAGCTTTCTTT
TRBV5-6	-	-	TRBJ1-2	CASSSTANYGYTF	TGTGCCAGCAGCTCGACAGCTAACTATGGCTACACCTTC
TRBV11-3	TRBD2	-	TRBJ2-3	CASSLGLAGDFTDTQYF	TGTGCCAGCAGCTTAGGACTAGCGGGGGACTTCACAGATACGCAGTATTTT
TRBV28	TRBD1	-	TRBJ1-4	CASSSRGRGNEKLFF	TGTGCCAGCAGTTCCAGGGGGCGCGGGAATGAAAAACTGTTTTTT
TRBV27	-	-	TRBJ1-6	CASAVLGGNNSPLHF	TGTGCCAGCGCGGTCCTGGGGGGGAATAATTCACCCCTCCACTTT
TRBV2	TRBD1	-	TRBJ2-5	CASSEGGTGLQETQYF	TGTGCCAGCAGTGAAGGTGGGACAGGGCTTCAAGAGACCCAGTACTTC
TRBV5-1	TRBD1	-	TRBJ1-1	CASSVGQGSTEAFF	TGCGCCAGCAGCGTGGGACAGGGGAGCACTGAAGCTTTCTTT
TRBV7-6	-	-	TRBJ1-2	CASSPLSGTYGYTF	TGTGCCAGCAGCCCCCTATCCGGTACCTATGGCTACACCTTC
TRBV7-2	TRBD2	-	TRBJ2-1	CASIYSSGVHNEQFF	TGTGCCAGCATCTACTCTAGCGGGGTCCACAATGAGCAGTTCTTC
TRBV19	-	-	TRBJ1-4	CASIANRATNEKLFF	TGTGCCAGTATCGCAAACAGGGCAACTAATGAAAAACTGTTTTTT
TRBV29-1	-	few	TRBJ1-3	CSVVPGTSGNTIYF	TGCAGCGTAGTACCCGGGACATCTGGAAACACCATATATTTT
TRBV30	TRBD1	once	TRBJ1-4	CAWNDNFLQGANVEKLFF	TGTGCCTGGAACGATAACTTCCTACAGGGGGCGAACGTTGAAAAACTGTTTTTT
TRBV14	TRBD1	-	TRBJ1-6	CASSLTGVGSPLHF	TGTGCCAGCAGCCTAACAGGGGTAGGGTCACCCCTCCACTTT
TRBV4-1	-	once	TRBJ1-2	CASSQVGGWSNYGYTF	TGCGCCAGCAGCCAAGTTGGGGGGTGGTCTAACTATGGCTACACCTTC
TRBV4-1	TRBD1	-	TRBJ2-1	CASSQVQPRQGTNEQFF	TGCGCCAGCAGCCAAGTCCAACCGAGACAGGGGACCAATGAGCAGTTCTTC
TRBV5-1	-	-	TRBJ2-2	CASSLDITGELFF	TGCGCCAGCAGCTTGGACATCACCGGGGAGCTGTTTTTT